This TCR beta chain was identified during a study of shared T cell receptors in the human thymus. Produced via immunoSEQ multiplex PCR; TCRdb's table is partial and in-frame only. The sample lists hundreds of thousands of clones, about four fifths occurring once. V gave up 7 bases and J gave up 4 bases; unmatched junction bases: 6. The CDR3 covers 13 residues. Germline-derived CDR1 and CDR2 are SNHLY and FYNNEI. The data also belong to a second study, concerning human thymus T cells. That report adds: Healthy Finnish infants undergoing corrective surgery for congenital heart defects were used as donors. Thymus specimens were resections from corrective heart surgery. Across thymic and blood repertoires, the usage of V and J genes appeared to be biased. Related studies noted strongly shared thymic repertoires across unrelated people.

This rearrangement joins TRBV2 to TRBJ2-7; TRBD2 matches at 8 bases. Sequences were obtained from thymocytes. The sequence was obtained from a boy under three years old with a congenital heart defect. Written as DNA, the CDR3 is TGTGCCAGCAAATCGGGAGGGCGTTACGAGCAGTACTTC. As protein: CASKSGGRYEQYF. Combining the CDR3 with reference TRBV2 and TRBJ2-7 gives the whole variable domain EPEVTQTPSHQVTQMGQEVILRCVPISNHLYFYWYRQILGQKVEFLVSFYNNEISEKSEIFDDQFSVERPDGSNFTLKIRSTKLEDSAMYFCASKSGGRYEQYFGPGTRLTVT.